This paragraph covers one TCR beta chain sequence. These data come from a study of blood T cells in healthy people across ages. Combining a sample-barcoded 5' primer with a J-beta primer mix, a second PCR ran for 7 to 11 cycles. Each CDR3 protein gets one entry after TCRdb re-called the 5' RACE reads with MiXCR. The profile shows 600,000 to 850,000 distinct CDR3 sequences, roughly 25% of them singletons. CDR3 size: 17 residues. Germline CDR1 reads MNHNS; CDR2 reads SASEGT. V was clipped by 1 base and J by 7 bases, with 19 bases between them. These sequences were also reported in another study, on T cells of mothers and their children. That study reports: Second-PCR amplification with M1S added sample barcodes and 2-4 random nucleotides. Normalized overlap was always slightly, never significantly, higher in related than unrelated mother-child pairs.

The clonotype was recovered from a boy aged 10-17 years in good health. The specimen was blood. This chain connects TRBV6-1 to TRBJ1-4, with D maybe TRBD1 (5 bases). In nucleotides, the CDR3 is TGTGCCAGCAGTGAAGGCTTCAGGGCCCACCGAGGTGAAAAACTGTTTTTT. Its translation is CASSEGFRAHRGEKLFF.